The source of this T cell receptor (beta chain) is a study of cytomegalovirus exposure and HLA in healthy donors. As for the study in general: Previous work identified roughly 120 million unique TCR beta sequences from roughly 170 million T cells.

Use of 60 Vbeta and 13 Jbeta primers characterized the PCR. The table came from immunoSEQ multiplex PCR; TCRdb's copy has only in-frame clones and leaves some out. This sample has almost 200,000 clones; roughly 77% occur once, and the top ten carry approximately 0.39%. From germline, CDR1 is KGHSH and CDR2 LQKENI. The V and J ends lost 1 base and 6 bases respectively, with 13 bases between them. The length of the CDR3 is 14 residues. This clonotype originated in a male donor in good health and CMV-seropositive. Sequenced: PBMCs. The genes are TRBV18 and TRBJ2-7; tentatively, D is TRBD2 (5 bases). The CDR3 loop reads CASSPQSGSGEQYF. CDR3 nucleotides: TGTGCCAGCTCACCACAATCTGGGAGCGGCGAGCAGTACTTC.